What follows is one TCR beta chain and its context. This sample is part of a study of blood T cell repertoires in COVID-19. Germline loops: CDR1 LGHDT, CDR2 YNNKEL (reference sequence). This CDR3 has 12 amino acids. With V trimmed by 5 bases and J by 5 bases, 2 bases remained unmatched. The table came from immunoSEQ multiplex PCR; TCRdb's copy has only in-frame clones and leaves some out. There are around 110,000 clones in the sample; 82% occur only once, and 4% to 5% lies in the top ten. The V call is TRBV3-1 (or the pseudogene TRBV3-2), the J call TRBJ2-7, with 8 bases fitting TRBD1. Sequences were obtained from peripheral blood. The clonotype was recovered from a woman in her seventies with acute or convalescent COVID-19. CDR3 residues: CASSSTGDEQYF. CDR3 bases: TGTGCCAGCAGCTCGACAGGGGACGAGCAGTACTTC.